This T cell receptor (beta chain) comes out of a study of blood T cell repertoires in COVID-19 (dated by TCRdb to the early 2020s). Broadly, across the study: Collaborator samples came from the United States, Italy and Spain and covered acute and convalescent phases of COVID-19. The prospective study material was composed of cDNA or gDNA derived from T cells, B-cell-depleted T cells, or PBMCs. HLA class I and class II types, where available, came from metadata supplied by the sample provider rather than from assay-based typing. The dataset comprised deeply sampled blood TCRbeta repertoires from subjects exposed to, actively infected with, or recovered from COVID-19. The repertoires were released in a freely available public database meant as a resource for research on the immune response to SARS-CoV-2. The samples were drawn from two sources: the first 160 participants of the ongoing ImmuneRACE study, and 1,200 or so subjects contributed by 6 global collaborators. Sample metadata almost always included a de-identified subject ID, COVID-19 status, age in years and sex. Findings and caveats that apply to the study as a whole: Clinical and demographic metadata were provided uncurated, with the amount varying by source and participant.

TCRbeta CDR3 regions were amplified from genomic DNA by means of the immunoSEQ Assay, a bias-controlled multiplex PCR. As for how the authors treated the data: The number of nucleated cells in each sample was estimated from the amplification of reference gene primers within the assay. To quantify the absolute abundance of each unique TCRbeta CDR3 rearrangement, sequence reads were collapsed and filtered. For each sample, productive Simpson clonality was calculated by taking the square root of Simpson's diversity index across productive rearrangements. TCRdb holds this immuneACCESS table with in-frame rearrangements only. Some clones are missing; in checked studies, unresolved V genes explain under half, and the rest has no known cause. V, J and clone size are those of that table, while D and trimming were read from the DNA. The sample data list roughly 400,000 clones, and roughly 84% of these were observed just once. The ten largest clones take up 1.2% to 1.5% of the sample.

As for this clone: The specificity of this receptor is unknown. No base qualities exist here, and no much larger clone lies one base off it.

Enrolling through a virtual design, the prospective study's participants ranged in age from roughly 18 to 95 years and lived across 24 United States geographic areas. To assign participants to cohorts, the prospective study relied on clinical history that participants themselves reported in a screening survey and a study questionnaire. A participant counted as exposed if, within 2 weeks of entering the study, that participant had been in contact with someone who had a PCR-confirmed or clinician-diagnosed COVID-19 case. In the prospective study, mobile phlebotomists collected whole blood, serum and a nasopharyngeal or oropharyngeal swab from each participant. Participants in the prospective study had the option to provide additional blood draws and questionnaires over a roughly 2-month period. Before DNA extraction, prospective study blood samples were shipped either frozen or at room temperature.

CDR1 and CDR2 are drawn from the germline V gene (reference sequence): LNHDA, SQIVND. V is cut by 3 bases and J by 1 base, and the space between the germline ends is 18 bases. Including cysteine and phenylalanine, the CDR3 has 17 amino acids. The CDR3 DNA has 51 bases and is translated from base 1. The TCR comes from a woman aged 18-29 years who had been exposed to COVID-19. The chain is assembled from TRBV19 and TRBJ1-1; TRBD1 is possibly the D segment (5 matching bases). Sequencing was done on a sample of PBMCs or T cells enriched from blood (not recorded which). The DNA reads TGTGCCAGTAGTATGGGGCAGGGAAGGGCCAGGAACACTGAAGCTTTCTTT. This codes for CASSMGQGRARNTEAFF.